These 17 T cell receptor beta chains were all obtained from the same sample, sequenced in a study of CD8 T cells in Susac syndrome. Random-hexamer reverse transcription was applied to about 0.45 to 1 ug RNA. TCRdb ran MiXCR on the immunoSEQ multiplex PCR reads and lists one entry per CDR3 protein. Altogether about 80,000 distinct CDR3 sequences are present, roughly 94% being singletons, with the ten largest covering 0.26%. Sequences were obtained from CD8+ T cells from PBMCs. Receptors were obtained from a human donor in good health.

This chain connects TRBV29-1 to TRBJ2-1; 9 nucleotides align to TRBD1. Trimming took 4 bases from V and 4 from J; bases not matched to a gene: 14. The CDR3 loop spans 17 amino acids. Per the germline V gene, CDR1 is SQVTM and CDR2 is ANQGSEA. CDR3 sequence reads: CSVGGIPGQGLYNEQFF. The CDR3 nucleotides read TGCAGCGTTGGAGGCATACCGGGACAGGGCTTATACAATGAGCAGTTCTTC.

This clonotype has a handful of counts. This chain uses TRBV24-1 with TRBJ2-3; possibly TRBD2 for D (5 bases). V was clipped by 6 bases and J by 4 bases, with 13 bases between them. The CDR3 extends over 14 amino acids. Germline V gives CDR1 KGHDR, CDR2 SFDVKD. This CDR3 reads CATSFREGPDTQYF. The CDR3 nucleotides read TGTGCCACCAGTTTTCGCGAGGGCCCAGATACGCAGTATTTT.

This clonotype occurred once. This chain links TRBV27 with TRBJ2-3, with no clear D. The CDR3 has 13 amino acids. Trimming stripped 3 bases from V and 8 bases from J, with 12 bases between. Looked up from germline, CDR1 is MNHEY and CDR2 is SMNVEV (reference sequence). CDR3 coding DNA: TGTGCCAGCAGTTTTCAAGGGATCGGTACGCAGTATTTT. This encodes CASSFQGIGTQYF.

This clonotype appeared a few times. The CDR3, as DNA: TGTGCCAGCAGCCAGGGTCCCGAGCAGTACTTC. The encoded protein is CASSQGPEQYF. The chain recombines TRBV11-2 with TRBJ2-7, with a tentative D call TRBD1 (5 bases). The CDR3 runs 11 residues. Trimming stripped 5 bases from V and 6 bases from J, with 8 bases between. The germline V gene has CDR1 SGHAT and CDR2 FQNNGV.

The CDR3 region is CASSLGSRLNQPQHF. CDR3 nucleotide sequence: TGTGCCAGCAGCTTAGGGTCCAGGCTAAATCAGCCCCAGCATTTT. The chain recombines TRBV11-2 with TRBJ1-5; D not certain. CDR1 and CDR2 from the germline V gene are SGHAT and FQNNGV. The ends were cut back, 1 base at V and 4 bases at J, with 11 bases in the middle. The CDR3 has 15 amino acids.

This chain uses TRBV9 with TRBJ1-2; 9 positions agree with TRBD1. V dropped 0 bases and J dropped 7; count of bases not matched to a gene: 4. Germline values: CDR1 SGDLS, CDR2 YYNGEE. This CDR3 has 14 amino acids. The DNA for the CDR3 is TGTGCCAGCAGCGTAGGGGACAGGGAGGGTGGCTACACCTTC. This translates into CASSVGDREGGYTF.

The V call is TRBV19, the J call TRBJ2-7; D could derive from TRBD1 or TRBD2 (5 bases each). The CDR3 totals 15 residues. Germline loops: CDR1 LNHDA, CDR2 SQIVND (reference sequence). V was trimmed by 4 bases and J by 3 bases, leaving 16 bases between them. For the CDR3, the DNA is TGTGCCAGTAGTACCCAGGGACGGGCGATCTACGAGCAGTACGTC. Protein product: CASSTQGRAIYEQYV.

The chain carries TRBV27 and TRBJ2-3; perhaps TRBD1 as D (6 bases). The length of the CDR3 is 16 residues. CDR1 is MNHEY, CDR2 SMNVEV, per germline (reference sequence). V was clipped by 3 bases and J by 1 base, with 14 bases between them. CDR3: CASSLVPTGGTDTQYF. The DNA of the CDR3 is TGTGCCAGCAGTTTGGTCCCGACAGGCGGCACAGATACGCAGTATTTT.

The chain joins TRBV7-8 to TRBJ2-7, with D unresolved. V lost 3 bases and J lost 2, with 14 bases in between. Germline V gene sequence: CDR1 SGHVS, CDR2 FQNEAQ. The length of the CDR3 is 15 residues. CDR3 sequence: CASSFGRRETYEQYF. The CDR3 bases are TGTGCCAGCAGCTTCGGGCGACGAGAGACCTACGAGCAGTACTTC.

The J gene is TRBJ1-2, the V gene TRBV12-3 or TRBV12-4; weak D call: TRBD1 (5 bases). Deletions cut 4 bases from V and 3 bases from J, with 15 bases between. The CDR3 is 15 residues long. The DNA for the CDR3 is TGTGCCAGCAGTTGGGATCTCGGGGCGGACTATGGCTACACCTTC. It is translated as CASSWDLGADYGYTF.

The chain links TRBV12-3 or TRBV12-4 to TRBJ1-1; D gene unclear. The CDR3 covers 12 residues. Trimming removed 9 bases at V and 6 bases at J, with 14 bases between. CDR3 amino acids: CASRIGFAEAFF. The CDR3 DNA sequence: TGTGCCAGTCGAATAGGGTTTGCTGAAGCTTTCTTT.

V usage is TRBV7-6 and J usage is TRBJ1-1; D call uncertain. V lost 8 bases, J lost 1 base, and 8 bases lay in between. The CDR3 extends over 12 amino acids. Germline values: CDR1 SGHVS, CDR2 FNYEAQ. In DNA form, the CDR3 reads TGTGCCAGCCGCGGGGAGAACACTGAAGCTTTCTTT. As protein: CASRGENTEAFF.

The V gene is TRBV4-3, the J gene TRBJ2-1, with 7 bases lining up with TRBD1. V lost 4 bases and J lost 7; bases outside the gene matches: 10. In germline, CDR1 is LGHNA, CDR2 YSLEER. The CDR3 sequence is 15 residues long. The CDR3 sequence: CASSRERTGFNEQFF. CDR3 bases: TGCGCCAGCAGCCGAGAACGGACAGGTTTTAATGAGCAGTTCTTC.

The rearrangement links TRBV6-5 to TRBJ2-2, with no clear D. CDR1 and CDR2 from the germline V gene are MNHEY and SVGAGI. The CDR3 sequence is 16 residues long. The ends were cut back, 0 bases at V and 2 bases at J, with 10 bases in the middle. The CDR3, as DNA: TGTGCCAGCAGTTACTCTGTAGGATATAACACCGGGGAGCTGTTTTTT. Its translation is CASSYSVGYNTGELFF.

The CDR3 DNA reads as TGTGCCAGCAGCCGGACAGGGAGCAATCAGCCCCAGCATTTT. It yields the protein CASSRTGSNQPQHF. J is TRBJ1-5 and V is TRBV7-9, with 8 bases fitting TRBD1. CDR1 and CDR2 from the germline V gene are SEHNR and FQNEAQ (reference sequence). J gave up 1 base and V 5 bases, and 1 base lay outside the gene matches. This CDR3 is 14 amino acids long. Together with reference TRBV7-9 and TRBJ1-5, the CDR3 gives the full variable domain: DTGVSQNPRHKITKRGQNVTFRCDPISEHNRLYWYRQTLGQGPEFLTYFQNEAQLEKSRLLSDRFSAERPKGSFSTLEIQRTEQGDSAMYLCASSRTGSNQPQHFGDGTRLSIL.

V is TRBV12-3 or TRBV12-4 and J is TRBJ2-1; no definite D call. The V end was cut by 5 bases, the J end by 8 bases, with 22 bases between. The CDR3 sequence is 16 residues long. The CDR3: CASSPRLSLTPDEQFF. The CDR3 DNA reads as TGTGCCAGCAGTCCCCGACTTAGCCTGACCCCCGATGAGCAGTTCTTC.

The CDR3 nucleotides are TGTGCCAGCAGCTTGTCCACAGGTCCCAAAAACATTCAGTACTTC. Its protein is CASSLSTGPKNIQYF. The V and J genes are TRBV5-4 and TRBJ2-4; perhaps TRBD1 as D (5 bases). Germline lookup yields CDR1 SGHNT and CDR2 YYREEE (reference sequence). Trimming pared 1 base from V and 2 bases from J, leaving 10 bases between. The CDR3 is made up of 15 amino acids.